The 8 T cell receptor beta chains below all came from one sample that was sequenced in a study of blood T cell repertoires in COVID-19 (dated by TCRdb to 2018 to 2021). Library method: the immunoSEQ multiplex PCR assay. Here the immuneACCESS table is served through TCRdb, limited to in-frame sequences with V and J called. Missing clones are a known gap in these copies; in checked studies unresolved V genes cover under half, and the rest lacks a known reason. Here the sample has tens of thousands of clones; about 88% occur a single time. The biggest ten clones account for approximately 2.4% of the sample. Sequenced material: peripheral blood. The receptor set was obtained from a human donor in a cohort sampled during active COVID-19.

The J gene is TRBJ2-5, the V gene TRBV24-1, with 8 bases matching TRBD2. The junction had 8 bases not matched to a gene; V was cut back by 1 base and J by 5 bases. CDR3 length: 16 amino acids. Germline CDR1 KGHDR, CDR2 SFDVKD. The CDR3 nucleotides read TGTGCCACCAGTGATTTTCCAATAACGGGAGGGGAGACCCAGTACTTC. This gives the protein CATSDFPITGGETQYF.

V gene TRBV27 combines with J gene TRBJ1-1; 8 nucleotides line up with TRBD1. This CDR3 region has 15 residues. Germline CDR1 MNHEY, CDR2 SMNVEV (reference sequence). The V segment lost 3 bases and the J segment 5 bases; nucleotides outside the gene matches: 8. This chain's CDR3 is CASSFGRGPGTEAFF. The CDR3 DNA reads TGTGCCAGCAGTTTCGGCAGGGGGCCGGGGACTGAAGCTTTCTTT.

The chain has TRBV21-1 and TRBJ2-5; the D segment call TRBD2 is taken from the table without a DNA check. TRBV21-1 constitutes a pseudogene. There are 16 residues in the CDR3. CDR3 region: CASSKGDKGLQETQYF. CDR3 sequence (DNA): TGTGCCAGCAGCAAAGGGGATAAGGGACTTCAAGAGACCCAGTACTTC.

The chain recombines TRBV15 with TRBJ1-2; D not resolved. V lost 0 bases, J lost 6 bases, and 8 bases lay in between. In germline, CDR1 is LNHNV, CDR2 YYDKDF (reference sequence). The CDR3 runs to 13 residues. CDR3 in amino acids: CATSRDQRDGYTF. CDR3 nucleotides: TGTGCCACCAGCAGAGATCAGAGGGATGGCTACACCTTC.

The chain recombines TRBV7-8 with TRBJ1-2, with D possibly being TRBD1 (6 bases). CDR1 SGHVS and CDR2 FQNEAQ come from the germline V gene. The CDR3 sequence is 14 residues long. V lost 3 bases to trimming and J lost 3 bases, with 11 bases between them. The CDR3 DNA sequence: TGTGCCAGCAGCTTTCAGGGGCTGGACTATGGCTACACCTTC. Its translation is CASSFQGLDYGYTF.

The chain uses TRBV5-6 and TRBJ2-3; TRBD2 matches 9 bases. The length of the CDR3 is 15 residues. J gave up 2 bases and V 2 bases, and 3 bases lay outside the gene matches. Per the germline V gene, CDR1 is SGHDT and CDR2 is YYEEEE. The CDR3 reads CASSFLAGLTDTQYF. The CDR3, as DNA: TGTGCCAGCAGCTTTCTAGCGGGGCTCACAGATACGCAGTATTTT.

This clone was counted a few times. CDR3 protein: CASSETRYNEQFF. In DNA, the CDR3 is TGCGCCAGCAGTGAGACACGATACAATGAGCAGTTCTTC. The J gene is TRBJ2-1, the V gene TRBV10-1, with D hard to call. V was clipped by 2 bases and J by 4 bases, with 6 bases between them. CDR1 and CDR2 from the germline V gene are WNHNN and SYGVQD (reference sequence). This CDR3 spans 13 amino acids.

The chain links TRBV14 to TRBJ2-1; TRBD1 matches 8 bases. The CDR3 runs 13 residues. Germline V gene lookup returns CDR1 SGHDN and CDR2 FVKESK. J lost 6 bases, V lost 7 bases, and 5 bases had no gene match. CDR3 sequence: CASNRDRGNEQFF. The CDR3 bases are TGTGCCAGCAATCGAGACAGGGGCAATGAGCAGTTCTTC.